Listed here are 22 T cell receptor beta chains from one sample, sequenced in a study of CD8+CD57+ T cells in acquired aplastic anemia. According to the study, genomic DNA was the template for TCR beta VDJ and CDR3 profiling. TCRdb processed the reads anew with MiXCR; each CDR3 protein has one entry. There are just over 400,000 distinct CDR3 sequences in the sample; 60% to 80% occur only once, and 4% lies in the top ten. Sequenced material: sorted CD4+, CD8+, or CD8+CD57+ T cells (not recorded which) from PBMCs. These receptors were collected from a human donor in good health, serving as a control.

V gene TRBV19 combines with J gene TRBJ1-1; D is unresolved. CDR1 LNHDA and CDR2 SQIVND come from the germline V gene (reference sequence). The length of the CDR3 is 13 residues. CDR3 sequence: CSSSEDWHTEAFF. Here the CDR3 DNA reads TGTAGCAGTAGTGAAGATTGGCACACTGAAGCTTTCTTT.

V and J are TRBV5-1 and TRBJ1-2; 9 bases map to TRBD1. This CDR3 has 14 residues. V was clipped by 5 bases and J by 6 bases; unmatched bases: 8. CDR1 SGHRS and CDR2 YFSETQ come from the germline V gene. CDR3 DNA: TGCGCCAGCAGTGAAGGGACAGGGATTAATGGCTACACCTTC. Its translation: CASSEGTGINGYTF.

The rearrangement links TRBV15 to TRBJ1-2; D is possibly TRBD1 (5 bases). The CDR3 runs 17 residues. V lost 3 bases to trimming and J lost 3 bases, with 20 bases between them. Germline-derived CDR1 and CDR2 are LNHNV and YYDKDF (reference sequence). The CDR3 here is CATSSQFTGVRHYGYTF. CDR3 sequence (DNA): TGTGCCACCAGCAGTCAATTCACGGGGGTACGGCACTATGGCTACACCTTC.

This sequence joins TRBV16 and TRBJ1-1; TRBD1 agrees at 7 bases. After removal of 3 bases from V and 3 bases from J, the junction contained 10 bases not matched to a gene. Germline CDR1 and CDR2: KGHSY and FQNENV. The CDR3 is made up of 16 amino acids. The CDR3 nucleotides are TGTGCCAGCAGCCAGGGAAAGGGGGCATTCGACACTGAAGCTTTCTTT. Its translation is CASSQGKGAFDTEAFF.

This clonotype has at least ten counts. The chain recombines TRBV20-1 with TRBJ2-3; 8 bases align to TRBD2. Germline CDR1 DFQATT, CDR2 SNEGSKA (reference sequence). This CDR3 contains 15 residues. V shed 6 bases and J 0 bases; nucleotides not matched to a gene: 8. The CDR3 DNA sequence: TGCAGTGCCCCCTCCCGGGGGGGAAGCACAGATACGCAGTATTTT. Its protein is CSAPSRGGSTDTQYF.

Worth noting for this clonotype: No conserved phenylalanine or tryptophan ends this CDR3, so it is likely a read error. No DNA is shown, since the ends of the CDR3 on it are uncertain; the CDR3 is the one TCRdb lists. The V and J genes are TRBV19 and TRBJ1-6; whether TRBD1, the table's D call, matches the DNA was not checked. The germline gives CDR1 LNHDA, CDR2 SQIVND (reference sequence). The CDR3 has 16 residues if both end residues are counted. CDR3 sequence: CASSLSGYSSYNPLLL.

This clonotype was recorded at least ten times. V gene TRBV27 combines with J gene TRBJ2-1; tentative D call: TRBD2 (6 bases). Trimming cost V 6 bases and J 10 bases, with 16 bases left between them. This CDR3 is built from 13 residues. Germline assignment: CDR1 MNHEY and CDR2 SMNVEV (reference sequence). CDR3 sequence: CASRGYTGDEQFF. Here the CDR3 DNA reads TGTGCCAGCAGAGGGTATACGGGGGACGAGCAGTTCTTC.

CDR3 region: CASSPRWGGTGNEQFF. The CDR3 DNA reads as TGTGCCAGCAGTCCCCGCTGGGGGGGGACTGGCAATGAGCAGTTCTTC. The chain is built from TRBV12-3 or TRBV12-4 and TRBJ2-1, with 7 bases identical to TRBD2. V shed 5 bases, J shed 6 bases, and the junction held 13 bases outside the gene matches. The CDR3 spans 16 residues.

This chain uses TRBV20-1 with TRBJ1-5; 7 bases are a match to TRBD1. V shed 6 bases and J 0 bases; nucleotides not matched to a gene: 5. The CDR3 spans 14 residues. Germline loops: CDR1 DFQATT, CDR2 SNEGSKA (reference sequence). The DNA of the CDR3 is TGCAGTGCCTGGACAGGATATAGCAATCAGCCCCAGCATTTT. Its protein product is CSAWTGYSNQPQHF.

A word on this clonotype: No conserved phenylalanine or tryptophan ends this CDR3, so it is likely a read error. The DNA is left out, because the CDR3 cannot be placed on it with certainty; the CDR3 is given as TCRdb lists it. The chain has TRBV2 and TRBJ1-2. Germline V gives CDR1 SNHLY, CDR2 FYNNEI. From its first to its last residue, the CDR3 has 13 amino acids. CDR3 sequence: CARSVGLAAGSTI.

Regarding this clonotype: This sequence may be a read error, since a much larger clone differs from it by one base. V is TRBV25-1 and J is TRBJ1-1; perhaps TRBD1 as D (6 bases). V was cut by 11 bases and J by 9 bases, with 13 bases left in between. The CDR3 length is 10 residues. Looked up from germline, CDR1 is MGHDK and CDR2 is SYGVNS. CDR3 DNA sequence: TGTGCCGGATCCGGGACAAAAGCTTTCTTT. The encoded protein is CAGSGTKAFF.

The chain links TRBV9 to TRBJ2-4; 7 bases map to TRBD2. With 9 bases clipped from V and 8 bases from J, the junction kept 20 bases outside the gene matches. CDR3 size: 16 residues. The germline gives CDR1 SGDLS, CDR2 YYNGEE. CDR3 sequence reads: CATSDLALGEGHIQYF. CDR3 nucleotides: TGTGCCACCAGTGATTTGGCATTGGGGGAGGGGCACATTCAGTACTTC.

The CDR3 DNA follows: TGTGCCAGCAGTCAAGGGGATAATTCACCCCTCCACTTT. It codes for CASSQGDNSPLHF. V and J are TRBV25-1 and TRBJ1-6; possibly TRBD1 for D (5 bases). CDR3 length: 13 residues. CDR1 and CDR2 (germline): MGHDK, SYGVNS. The V gene lost 5 bases and the J gene lost 5 bases, with 7 bases spanning the gap.

This clonotype was seen just once. The CDR3 loop is CSAMSGGSPEAFF. CDR3 sequence (DNA): TGCAGTGCTATGTCAGGGGGATCACCTGAAGCTTTCTTT. The chain recombines TRBV20-1 with TRBJ1-1, with 7 nucleotides matching TRBD1. The CDR3 has 13 amino acids. Trimming took 4 bases from V and 6 from J; bases not matched to a gene: 8. Germline CDR1 DFQATT, CDR2 SNEGSKA (reference sequence).

On this clonotype itself: One junction end does not reproduce the germline sequence, and a read error may be involved. The chain has TRBV7-2 and TRBJ2-7; possibly TRBD1 for D (5 bases). CDR3 length equals 16 residues. Per the germline V gene, CDR1 is SGHTA and CDR2 is FQGNSA. CDR3 sequence reads: CATSLGQGVHQPQQYF. The CDR3 DNA follows: TGTGCCACCAGCTTAGGGCAGGGTGTCCACCAGCCCCAGCAGTACTTC.

This clonotype was observed a handful of times. The chain has TRBV6-1 and TRBJ1-1; TRBD1 matches at 7 bases. V dropped 5 bases and J dropped 5; count of bases not matched to a gene: 23. CDR3 length equals 19 residues. Germline CDR1 is MNHNS and CDR2 is SASEGT. The chain's CDR3 is CASSKRVGDSRVWRTEAFF. The CDR3 DNA sequence: TGTGCCAGCAGTAAAAGGGTGGGGGACAGTCGAGTATGGAGGACTGAAGCTTTCTTT.

At least ten counts were recorded for this clonotype. This chain joins TRBV5-5 and TRBJ2-3; 16 bases agree with TRBD2. The CDR3 length is 18 residues. Germline lookup yields CDR1 SGHKS and CDR2 YYEKEE (reference sequence). Trimming cost V 3 bases and J 1 base; bases outside gene matches: 5. Written as DNA, the CDR3 is TGTGCCAGCAGCTCCGGGACTAGCGGGGGGGCGGGCACAGATACGCAGTATTTT. Protein: CASSSGTSGGAGTDTQYF.

V gene TRBV3-1 combines with J gene TRBJ2-5, with TRBD2 identical over 12 bases. The V segment lost 1 base and the J segment 0 bases; nucleotides outside the gene matches: 9. Germline V gene sequence: CDR1 LGHDT, CDR2 YNNKEL (reference sequence). The CDR3 runs to 19 residues. Here the CDR3 reads CASSQVEASGGVYQETQYF. The CDR3 nucleotides are TGTGCCAGCAGCCAAGTTGAGGCTAGCGGGGGGGTGTACCAAGAGACCCAGTACTTC.

This clonotype came up a few times. The chain has TRBV24-1 and TRBJ1-2, with 9 positions matching TRBD1. This CDR3 comprises 17 residues. V shed 5 bases, J shed 2 bases, and the junction held 11 bases outside the gene matches. Germline loops: CDR1 KGHDR, CDR2 SFDVKD. The CDR3 here is CATSGSWAGTGNYGYTF. The CDR3 coding sequence is TGTGCCACCAGTGGTTCTTGGGCCGGGACAGGGAACTATGGCTACACCTTC.

This clonotype appeared many times. The chain links TRBV9 to TRBJ1-2; the D is unclear. Germline V gene data show CDR1 as SGDLS and CDR2 as YYNGEE. The V gene lost 4 bases and the J gene lost 3 bases, with 19 bases spanning the gap. This CDR3 region has 16 residues. In DNA, the CDR3 is TGTGCCAGCAGCTTAAGCCCAACGGGTGGGGACTATGGCTACACCTTC. This translates into CASSLSPTGGDYGYTF.

The chain recombines TRBV7-3 with TRBJ2-7, with D tentatively TRBD1 or TRBD2 (5 bases each). Trimming removed 7 bases at V and 9 bases at J, with 22 bases between. CDR1 and CDR2 from the germline V gene are SGHTA and FQGTGA. The CDR3 is made up of 14 amino acids. CDR3 in amino acids: CASTIYGAFDAQYF. In nucleotides, the CDR3 is TGTGCCAGCACCATTTACGGGGCTTTCGACGCGCAGTACTTC.

The sample holds many counts of this clonotype. The rearrangement uses TRBV6-5 and TRBJ1-5, with 10 bases fitting TRBD1. In germline, CDR1 is MNHEY, CDR2 SVGAGI. V lost 10 bases, J lost 7 bases, and 7 bases stayed unmatched. This CDR3 region has 13 residues. CDR3 nucleotide sequence: TGTGCCACTGCGAGGGACAGGGGCCAGCCCCAGCATTTT. The encoded protein is CATARDRGQPQHF.